The 21 T cell receptor beta chains listed next were all sequenced from one sample in a study of PD-1 blockade in classical Hodgkin lymphoma. TCRdb's table, derived via immunoSEQ multiplex PCR, lists solely in-frame clones and lacks some. The table lists just under 40,000 clones, around 80% of them singletons. Time point here: cycle 4 day 1 (C4D1), after more than five weeks of nivolumab. All the patients suffered relapse after autologous stem cell transplantation, and brentuximab vedotin exposure differed. The sequencing used peripheral blood mononuclear cells (PBMCs), collected before the fourth cycle of nivolumab. These TCRs come from a human donor with classical Hodgkin lymphoma.

The rearrangement links TRBV5-5 to TRBJ1-3; D might be TRBD1 (5 bases). This CDR3 is built from 14 residues. Germline CDR1 is SGHKS and CDR2 is YYEKEE (reference sequence). V lost 2 bases, J lost 6 bases, and 12 bases lay in between. In nucleotides, the CDR3 is TGTGCCAGCAGCTTTAGCAGGGCTGAAAACACCATATATTTT. This gives the protein CASSFSRAENTIYF.

The gene calls are TRBV6-1 and TRBJ2-6; no firm D call. The CDR3 sequence is 15 residues long. V gave up 5 bases and J gave up 0 bases, with 8 bases separating them. Germline CDR1 and CDR2: MNHNS and SASEGT. The CDR3 nucleotides are TGTGCCAGCAGTTTGGGCAGCTCTGGGGCCAACGTCCTGACTTTC. Amino acids: CASSLGSSGANVLTF.

This clone was recorded once. The rearrangement uses TRBV7-2 and TRBJ2-2, with TRBD1 identical over 7 bases. The V gene end was trimmed by 3 bases and the J gene end by 5 bases; junction bases not matched to a gene: 3. This CDR3 comprises 14 residues. In germline, CDR1 is SGHTA, CDR2 FQGNSA. The CDR3: CASSFRGLTGELFF. CDR3 DNA sequence: TGTGCCAGCAGCTTCAGGGGGTTGACCGGGGAGCTGTTTTTT. Based on the CDR3 plus reference TRBV7-2 and TRBJ2-2, the full variable domain is GAGVSQSPSNKVTEKGKDVELRCDPISGHTALYWYRQSLGQGLEFLIYFQGNSAPDKSGLPSDRFSAERTGGSVSTLTIQRTQQEDSAVYLCASSFRGLTGELFFGEGSRLTVL.

J is TRBJ2-1 and V is TRBV27; D possibly corresponds to TRBD2 (5 bases). Trimming removed 5 bases from V and 0 bases from J, with 14 bases in between. The CDR3 is made up of 16 amino acids. CDR1 and CDR2 (germline): MNHEY, SMNVEV (reference sequence). Here the CDR3 reads CASSPQRRSSYNEQFF. The CDR3 DNA reads as TGTGCCAGCAGTCCCCAGCGGCGTAGCTCCTACAATGAGCAGTTCTTC.

This rearrangement joins TRBV30 to TRBJ2-7, with no clear D. Germline lookup yields CDR1 GTSNPN and CDR2 SVGIG (reference sequence). The V end was cut by 0 bases, the J end by 3 bases, with 6 bases between. The CDR3 is 12 amino acids. CDR3 sequence (DNA): TGTGCCTGGAGTGTAACCCTCTACGAGCAGTACTTC. Amino acids: CAWSVTLYEQYF.

The sample holds a few counts of this clone. This chain uses TRBV7-2 with TRBJ1-5, with D unresolved. Trimming took off 2 bases at V and 2 bases at J, with 7 bases between the two ends. CDR3 length: 14 residues. Germline V CDR1 and CDR2: SGHTA, FQGNSA. The CDR3 reads CASSLWEGNQPQHF. The CDR3 DNA reads TGTGCCAGCAGCTTATGGGAGGGCAATCAGCCCCAGCATTTT. The variable domain in full, completed from reference TRBV7-2 and TRBJ1-5, reads GAGVSQSPSNKVTEKGKDVELRCDPISGHTALYWYRQSLGQGLEFLIYFQGNSAPDKSGLPSDRFSAERTGGSVSTLTIQRTQQEDSAVYLCASSLWEGNQPQHFGDGTRLSIL.

The chain carries TRBV29-1 and TRBJ1-2, with D tentatively TRBD1 (5 bases). V lost 4 bases and J lost 13, with 13 bases in between. Germline V gene lookup returns CDR1 SQVTM and CDR2 ANQGSEA. The CDR3 spans 10 residues. The CDR3 loop is CSVGGVLSTF. Here the CDR3 DNA reads TGCAGCGTTGGGGGGGTGTTAAGCACCTTC.

This rearrangement joins TRBV19 to TRBJ2-3; a weak D match, TRBD2 (5 bases). V shed 0 bases and J shed 2 bases, with 18 bases lying between them. Germline V gene sequence: CDR1 LNHDA, CDR2 SQIVND (reference sequence). The CDR3 is 18 amino acids. This chain's CDR3 is CASSIDHLGLRDTDTQYF. The CDR3 DNA is TGTGCCAGTAGTATAGATCACCTCGGACTGAGAGACACAGATACGCAGTATTTT.

V usage is TRBV7-3 and J usage is TRBJ2-2; D ambiguous. CDR1 and CDR2 from the germline V gene are SGHTA and FQGTGA. The CDR3 has 13 residues. The V gene lost 2 bases and the J gene lost 3 bases, with 4 bases spanning the gap. The CDR3 DNA reads as TGTGCCAGCAGCTTAGCCTACACCGGGGAGCTGTTTTTT. Protein: CASSLAYTGELFF.

The chain employs TRBV7-8 and TRBJ2-1; D may be TRBD1 (6 bases). The CDR3 runs to 15 residues. Germline V gene sequence: CDR1 SGHVS, CDR2 FQNEAQ. V gave up 4 bases and J gave up 0 bases, with 10 bases separating them. The CDR3 sequence is CASSYRESSYNEQFF. The DNA for the CDR3 is TGTGCCAGCAGCTACAGGGAATCCTCCTACAATGAGCAGTTCTTC.

This sequence joins TRBV18 and TRBJ1-5; 9 positions match TRBD1. V shed 2 bases, J shed 3 bases, and the junction held 2 bases outside the gene matches. Germline V gene lookup returns CDR1 KGHSH and CDR2 LQKENI. The CDR3 spans 15 residues. CDR3: CASSPEQGANQPQHF. The CDR3 DNA reads TGTGCCAGCTCACCAGAACAGGGGGCCAATCAGCCCCAGCATTTT.

This sequence joins TRBV6-5 and TRBJ1-2; 7 bases map to TRBD1. The CDR3 totals 15 residues. Germline V gene data show CDR1 as MNHEY and CDR2 as SVGAGI. The V segment lost 5 bases and the J segment 2 bases; nucleotides outside the gene matches: 8. CDR3: CASSGTRQGNYGYTF. The CDR3 DNA sequence: TGTGCCAGCAGTGGAACTCGACAGGGAAACTATGGCTACACCTTC.

V and J are TRBV19 and TRBJ2-5; 9 bases align to TRBD1. Germline assignment: CDR1 LNHDA and CDR2 SQIVND (reference sequence). The length of the CDR3 is 13 residues. After removal of 6 bases from V and 5 bases from J, the junction contained 4 bases not matched to a gene. The CDR3 nucleotides are TGTGCCAGTAGCCACAGGGGGCGGGAGACCCAGTACTTC. It yields the protein CASSHRGRETQYF.

The chain links TRBV12-2 to TRBJ1-4; the table's TRBD1 call for D was not verified on the DNA. TRBV12-2 is noted as a pseudogene. This CDR3 has 15 amino acids. The DNA for the CDR3 is TGTGCAAGTCGCGATCCGACAGCAACTAATGAAAAACTGTTTTTT. Translating it yields CASRDPTATNEKLFF.

The rearrangement joins TRBV4-3 to TRBJ2-1; 7 positions match TRBD2. After removal of 0 bases from V and 8 bases from J, the junction contained 16 bases not matched to a gene. In germline, CDR1 is LGHNA, CDR2 YSLEER. CDR3 length: 18 residues. This CDR3 reads CASSQDLAGRGGSYEQFF. The DNA for the CDR3 is TGCGCCAGCAGCCAAGATTTAGCAGGGAGGGGAGGCTCCTATGAGCAGTTCTTC.

This clone has just a few counts. J is TRBJ1-3 and V is TRBV6-5; no definite D call. Trimming removed 4 bases from V and 3 bases from J, with 7 bases in between. The CDR3 totals 13 residues. Looked up from germline, CDR1 is MNHEY and CDR2 is SVGAGI. DNA of the CDR3: TGTGCCAGCAGTTCAGTCGGTGGAAACACCATATATTTT. Its protein product is CASSSVGGNTIYF.

V usage is TRBV5-1 and J usage is TRBJ2-7, with unresolved D. The germline gives CDR1 SGHRS, CDR2 YFSETQ. Deletions cut 5 bases from V and 0 bases from J, with 18 bases between. The CDR3 runs 16 residues. The CDR3 is CASRSQWTSSSYEQYF. In DNA, the CDR3 is TGCGCCAGCAGATCTCAATGGACGTCTAGCTCCTACGAGCAGTACTTC.

CDR3 residues: CASSFTGHLLSGNTIYF. CDR3 nucleotides: TGTGCCAGCAGCTTTACAGGCCACCTCCTCTCTGGAAACACCATATATTTT. V and J are TRBV5-5 and TRBJ1-3; possible D gene TRBD1, 5 bases. Germline loops: CDR1 SGHKS, CDR2 YYEKEE (reference sequence). Trimming took off 2 bases at V and 0 bases at J, with 15 bases between the two ends. This CDR3 has 17 amino acids.

This clone was seen just once. The rearrangement links TRBV7-2 to TRBJ1-4, with TRBD1 identical over 8 bases. The V gene's germline CDR1 is SGHTA and CDR2 FQGNSA. The CDR3 runs 15 residues. The V gene end was trimmed by 5 bases and the J gene end by 8 bases; junction bases not matched to a gene: 10. CDR3 amino acids: CASSPGQGVGEKLFF. The DNA of the CDR3 is TGTGCCAGCAGCCCAGGACAGGGAGTCGGGGAAAAACTGTTTTTT.

This sequence joins TRBV6-6 and TRBJ2-7, with TRBD1 identical over 12 bases. V lost 2 bases and J lost 6; bases outside the gene matches: 5. The CDR3 has 15 amino acids. The germline V gene has CDR1 MNHNY and CDR2 SVGAGI (reference sequence). CDR3 bases: TGTGCCAGCAGTTACCGGGGACAGGGGGCGTCCGAGCAGTACTTC. It is translated as CASSYRGQGASEQYF.

In nucleotides, the CDR3 is TGTGCCAGCAGCCGGACGGGAGATATCAATCAGCCCCAGCATTTT. This translates into CASSRTGDINQPQHF. The chain joins TRBV7-8 to TRBJ1-5; D gene unclear. The CDR3 is made up of 15 amino acids. V was shortened by 5 bases and J by 3 bases, with 14 bases between the two germline ends. Germline assignment: CDR1 SGHVS and CDR2 FQNEAQ.